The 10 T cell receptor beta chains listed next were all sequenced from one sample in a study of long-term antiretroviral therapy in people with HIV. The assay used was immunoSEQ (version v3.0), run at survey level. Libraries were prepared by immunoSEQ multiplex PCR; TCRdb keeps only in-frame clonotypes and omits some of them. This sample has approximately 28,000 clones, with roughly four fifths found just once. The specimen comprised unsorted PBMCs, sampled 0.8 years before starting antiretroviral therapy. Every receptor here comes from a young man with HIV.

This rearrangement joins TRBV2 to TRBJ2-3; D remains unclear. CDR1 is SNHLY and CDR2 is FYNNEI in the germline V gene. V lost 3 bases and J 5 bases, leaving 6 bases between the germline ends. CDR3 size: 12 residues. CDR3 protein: CASSDGGDTQYF. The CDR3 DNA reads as TGTGCCAGCAGTGACGGCGGAGATACGCAGTATTTT.

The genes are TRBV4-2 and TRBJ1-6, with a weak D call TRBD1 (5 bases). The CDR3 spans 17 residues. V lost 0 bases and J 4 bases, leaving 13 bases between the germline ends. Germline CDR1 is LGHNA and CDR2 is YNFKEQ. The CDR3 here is CASSQERRGLYNSPLHF. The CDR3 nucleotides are TGTGCCAGCAGCCAAGAGAGACGGGGACTTTATAATTCACCCCTCCACTTT.

CDR3 residues: CASSLEVAGGTGELFF. The CDR3 nucleotides are TGTGCCAGCAGCTTAGAAGTAGCGGGGGGGACCGGGGAGCTGTTTTTT. The V call is TRBV11-2, the J call TRBJ2-2; 11 nucleotides match TRBD2. CDR3 size: 16 residues. Trimming removed 0 bases from V and 5 bases from J; junction bases left unmatched: 2. Germline V CDR1 and CDR2: SGHAT, FQNNGV.

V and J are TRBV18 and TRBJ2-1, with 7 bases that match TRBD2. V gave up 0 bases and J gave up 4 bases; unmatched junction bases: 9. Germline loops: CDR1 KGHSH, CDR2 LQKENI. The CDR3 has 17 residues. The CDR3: CASSPPRAGVGYNEQFF. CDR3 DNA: TGTGCCAGCTCACCACCGAGGGCGGGAGTCGGGTACAATGAGCAGTTCTTC.

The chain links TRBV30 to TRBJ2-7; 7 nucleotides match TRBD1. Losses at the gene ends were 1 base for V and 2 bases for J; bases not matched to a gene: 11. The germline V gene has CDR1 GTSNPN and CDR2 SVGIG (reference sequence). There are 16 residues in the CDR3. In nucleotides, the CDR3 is TGTGCCTGGAGTGGGGGAACAGGGGCCGCGACCTACGAGCAGTACTTC. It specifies CAWSGGTGAATYEQYF.

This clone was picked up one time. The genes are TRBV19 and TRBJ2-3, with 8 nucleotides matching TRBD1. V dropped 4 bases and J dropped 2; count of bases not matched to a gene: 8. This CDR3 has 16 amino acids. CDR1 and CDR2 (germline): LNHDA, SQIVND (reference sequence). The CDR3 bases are TGTGCCAGTAGTAAGGATAGGACAGGGTCCACAGATACGCAGTATTTT. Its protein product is CASSKDRTGSTDTQYF.

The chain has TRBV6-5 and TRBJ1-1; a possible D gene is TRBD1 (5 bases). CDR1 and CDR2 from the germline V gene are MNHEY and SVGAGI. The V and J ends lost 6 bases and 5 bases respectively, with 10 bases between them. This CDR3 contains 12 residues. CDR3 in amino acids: CASSRDKTEAFF. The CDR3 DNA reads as TGTGCCAGCAGCAGGGATAAAACTGAAGCTTTCTTT.

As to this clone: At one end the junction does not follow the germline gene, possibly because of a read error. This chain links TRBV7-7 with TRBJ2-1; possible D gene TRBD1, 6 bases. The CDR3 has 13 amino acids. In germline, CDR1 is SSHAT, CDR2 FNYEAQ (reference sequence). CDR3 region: CASSLDRSDEQFF. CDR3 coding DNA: TGTGCTAGCAGCTTAGACAGGTCGGATGAGCAGTTCTTC.

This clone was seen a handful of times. DNA of the CDR3: TGTGCCAGCCGCCCCTCGTGGGACACCGGGGAGCTGTTTTTT. Translated: CASRPSWDTGELFF. V usage is TRBV6-5 and J usage is TRBJ2-2, with D uncertain. There are 14 residues in the CDR3. Germline V lookup: CDR1 MNHEY, CDR2 SVGAGI. V lost 8 bases and J lost 3, with 13 bases in between.

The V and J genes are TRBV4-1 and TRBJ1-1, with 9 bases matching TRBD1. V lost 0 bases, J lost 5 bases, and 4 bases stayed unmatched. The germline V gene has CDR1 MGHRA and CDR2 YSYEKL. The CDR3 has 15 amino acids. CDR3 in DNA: TGCGCCAGCAGCCAAGATACAGGGGGCAGGACTGAAGCTTTCTTT. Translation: CASSQDTGGRTEAFF.